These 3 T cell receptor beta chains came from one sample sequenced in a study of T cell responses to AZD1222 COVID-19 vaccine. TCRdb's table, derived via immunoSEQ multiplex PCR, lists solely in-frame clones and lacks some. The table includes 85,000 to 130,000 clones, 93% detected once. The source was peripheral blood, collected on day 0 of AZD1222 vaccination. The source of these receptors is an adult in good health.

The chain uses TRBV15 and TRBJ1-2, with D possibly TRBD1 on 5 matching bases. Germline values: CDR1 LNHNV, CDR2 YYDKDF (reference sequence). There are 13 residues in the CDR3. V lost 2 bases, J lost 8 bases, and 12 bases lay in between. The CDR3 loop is CATSRSGTGGYTF. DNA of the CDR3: TGTGCCACCAGCAGATCCGGGACGGGGGGCTACACCTTC.

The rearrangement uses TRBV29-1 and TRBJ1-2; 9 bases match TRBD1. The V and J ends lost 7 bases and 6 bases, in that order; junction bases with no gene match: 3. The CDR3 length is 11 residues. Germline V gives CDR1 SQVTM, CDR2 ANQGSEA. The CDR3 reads CSEGTGHGYTF. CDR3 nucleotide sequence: TGCAGCGAAGGGACAGGGCATGGCTACACCTTC. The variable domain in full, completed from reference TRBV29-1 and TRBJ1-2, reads SAVISQKPSRDICQRGTSLTIQCQVDSQVTMMFWYRQQPGQSLTLIATANQGSEATYESGFVIDKFPISRPNLTFSTLTVSNMSPEDSSIYLCSEGTGHGYTFGSGTRLTVV.

CDR3 residues: CASSDGAGAYEQYF. CDR3 bases: TGTGCCAGCAGTGATGGAGCGGGAGCTTACGAGCAGTACTTC. The chain employs TRBV2 and TRBJ2-7; 8 bases align to TRBD2. V gave up 3 bases and J gave up 4 bases; unmatched junction bases: 5. The CDR3 sequence is 14 residues long. Germline CDR1 is SNHLY and CDR2 is FYNNEI.